This TCR beta chain came from a study of blood T cell repertoires in COVID-19. The CDR3 runs 13 residues. V lost 4 bases, J lost 8 bases, and 14 bases lay in between. CDR1 LNHDA and CDR2 SQIVND come from the germline V gene (reference sequence). Using immunoSEQ multiplex PCR, the repertoire was profiled, and TCRdb retains in-frame clones only, with some absent. The sample records under 200,000 clones, approximately 82% being singletons. This chain joins TRBV19 and TRBJ1-2; perhaps TRBD1 as D (5 bases). The receptor's source is a woman aged 55-69 years with acute COVID-19. The specimen was PBMCs or T cells enriched from blood (not recorded which). In nucleotides, the CDR3 is TGTGCCAGTAGTAAGGGAAAACAGGACGGCTACACCTTC. Its translation is CASSKGKQDGYTF.